Included here is one T cell receptor (beta chain) sequence, with context. With 2 bases removed from V and 6 bases from J, the gap between germline ends came to 21 bases. The CDR3 consists of 17 residues. The germline V gene encodes CDR1 MNHNY and CDR2 SVGAGI (reference sequence). A single record per CDR3 protein comes from TCRdb applying MiXCR to the PCR reads. The repertoire has around 300,000 distinct CDR3 sequences, 24% of them found once; the top ten carry around 0.76%. This specimen belongs to a study of molecular identifiers for immune sequencing clone quantification. The V and J genes are TRBV6-6 and TRBJ2-3; possibly TRBD1 for D (7 bases). The sequencing input was naive CD8+ T cells from blood, with Jurkat cell RNA spiked in. Subset indicated: FACS-sorted CD8+CD4-CCR7+CD45RA+ naive T cells. The sequence was collected from a human donor in good health. Some libraries in this study had Jurkat cell RNA spiked in. CDR3 protein: CASSYAVGRGAGDTQYF. CDR3 nucleotide sequence: TGTGCCAGCAGTTACGCCGTTGGCAGGGGGGCGGGTGATACGCAGTATTTT.